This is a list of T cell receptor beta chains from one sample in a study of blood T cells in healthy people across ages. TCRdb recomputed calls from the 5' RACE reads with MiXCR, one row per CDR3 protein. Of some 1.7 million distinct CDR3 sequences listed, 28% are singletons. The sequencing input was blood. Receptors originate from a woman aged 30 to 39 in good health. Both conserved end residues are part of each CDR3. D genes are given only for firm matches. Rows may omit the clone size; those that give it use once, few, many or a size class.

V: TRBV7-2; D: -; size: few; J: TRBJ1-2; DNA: TGTGCCAGCAGCTCCGCGCGCCTTAGTAACAACTATGGCTACACCTTC; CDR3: CASSSARLSNNYGYTF
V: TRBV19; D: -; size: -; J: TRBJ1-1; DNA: TGTGCCACCTCCCGGGGGCGGACCACTGAAGCTTTCTTT; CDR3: CATSRGRTTEAFF
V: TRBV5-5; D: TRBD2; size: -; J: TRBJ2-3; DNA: TGTGCCAGCAGCTTAACTAGCGGGAGTTACACAGATACGCAGTATTTT; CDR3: CASSLTSGSYTDTQYF
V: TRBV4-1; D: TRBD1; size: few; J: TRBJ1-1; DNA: TGCGCCAGCACTGGGACAGGGGATACTGAAGCTTTCTTT; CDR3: CASTGTGDTEAFF
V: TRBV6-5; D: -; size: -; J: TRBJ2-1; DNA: TGTGCCAGCAGTTACTCAAGGCAGGGACCCTACAATGAGCAGTTCTTC; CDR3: CASSYSRQGPYNEQFF
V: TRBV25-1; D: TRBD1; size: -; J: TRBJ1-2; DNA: TGTGCCGGCAGTGAATCGACGACAGGGATTTATGGCTACACCTTC; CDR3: CAGSESTTGIYGYTF
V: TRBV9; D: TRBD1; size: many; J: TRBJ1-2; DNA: TGTGCCAGCTCCGGGACAGGGATAAACTATGGCTACACCTTC; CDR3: CASSGTGINYGYTF
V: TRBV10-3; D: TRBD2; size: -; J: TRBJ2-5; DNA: TGTGCCATCAGTGGGGCGGGAGGGCTAGGCGATGAGCAGTACTTC; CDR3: CAISGAGGLGDEQYF
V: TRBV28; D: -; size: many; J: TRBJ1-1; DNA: TGTGCCAGCAGTCGACGGACACCTCCGAGAGCTTTCTTT; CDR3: CASSRRTPPRAFF
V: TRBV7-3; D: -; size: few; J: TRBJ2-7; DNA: TGTGCCAGCAGCGCGAATCCGGGACACCACTACGAGCAGTACTTC; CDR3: CASSANPGHHYEQYF
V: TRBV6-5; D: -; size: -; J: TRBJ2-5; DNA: TGTGCCAGCACCACGCCAGGCGGGGTGAAGACCCAGTACTTC; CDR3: CASTTPGGVKTQYF
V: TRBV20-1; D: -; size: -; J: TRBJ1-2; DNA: TGCAGTGCTCCCGGAGCGGGTTATGGCTACACCTTC; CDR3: CSAPGAGYGYTF
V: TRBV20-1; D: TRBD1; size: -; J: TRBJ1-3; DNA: TGCAGTGTACCGGACAGGGGAAGATCTGGAAACACCATATATTTT; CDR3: CSVPDRGRSGNTIYF
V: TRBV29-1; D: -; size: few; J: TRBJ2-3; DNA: TGCAGCGTCGACCCCGCTGGGGGCACAGATACGCAGTATTTT; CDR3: CSVDPAGGTDTQYF
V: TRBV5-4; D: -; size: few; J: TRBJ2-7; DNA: TGTGCCAGCAGCCGACATTACGGCTCTTACGAGCAGTACTTC; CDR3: CASSRHYGSYEQYF
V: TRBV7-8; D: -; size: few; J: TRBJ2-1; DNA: TGTGCCAGCAGCTCGACAGAACGTTGGGACAATGAGCAGTTCTTC; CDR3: CASSSTERWDNEQFF
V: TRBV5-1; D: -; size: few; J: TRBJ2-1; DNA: TGCGCCAGCAGCTTCCAGGGGCACGTGGTTAATGAGCAGTTCTTC; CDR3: CASSFQGHVVNEQFF
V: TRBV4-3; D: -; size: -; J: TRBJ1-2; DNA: TGCGCCAGCAGCCAAGATAGGGAGACAAAATATGGCTACACCTTC; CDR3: CASSQDRETKYGYTF
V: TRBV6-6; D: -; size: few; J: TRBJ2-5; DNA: TGTGCCAGCAGTTATGCACAGGGCAATCAAGAGACCCAGTACTTC; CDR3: CASSYAQGNQETQYF
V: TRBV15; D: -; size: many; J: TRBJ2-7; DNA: TGTGCCACCAGCAGAGATACGGGTAAAAACTACGAGCAGTACTTC; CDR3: CATSRDTGKNYEQYF
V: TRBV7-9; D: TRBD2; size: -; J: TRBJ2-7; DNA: TGTGCCAGCACAACACGGAAGACTAGCGGTGGGCAGTACTTC; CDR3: CASTTRKTSGGQYF
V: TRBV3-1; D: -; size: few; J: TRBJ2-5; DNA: TGTGCCAGCAGCCCCCGGAACAGTTGGGGGACCCAGTACTTC; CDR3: CASSPRNSWGTQYF
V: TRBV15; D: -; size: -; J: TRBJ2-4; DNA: TGTGCCACCAGCAGAGGTGGGACAACGCAGTACTTC; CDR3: CATSRGGTTQYF
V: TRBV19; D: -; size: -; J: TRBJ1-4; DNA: TGTGCCAGTAGTATGGGGATAGGCGGTCGTGAAAAACTGTTTTTT; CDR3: CASSMGIGGREKLFF
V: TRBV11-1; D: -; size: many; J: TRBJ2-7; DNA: TGTGCCAGCAGGGGAACCGGACAGCTTTACGAGCAGTACTTC; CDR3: CASRGTGQLYEQYF
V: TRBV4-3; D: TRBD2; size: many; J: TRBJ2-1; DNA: TGCGCCAGCAGCCAAGATAGGACTAGCAATAATGAGCAGTTCTTC; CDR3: CASSQDRTSNNEQFF
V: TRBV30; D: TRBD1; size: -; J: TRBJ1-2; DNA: TGTGCCTGGAGTGTGGGGACAGGAGATGGCTACACCTTC; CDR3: CAWSVGTGDGYTF
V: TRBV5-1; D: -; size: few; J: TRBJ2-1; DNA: TGCGCCAGCAGCTCGAGCCGGGACCCACTTCAGTTCTTC; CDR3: CASSSSRDPLQFF
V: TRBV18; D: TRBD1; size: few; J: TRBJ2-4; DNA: TGTGCCAGCTCGCCCACAGGGGAGACCATTCAGTACTTC; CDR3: CASSPTGETIQYF
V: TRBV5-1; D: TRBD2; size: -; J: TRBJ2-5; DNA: TGCGCCAGCCAGCGGGAGCAAGAGACCCAGTACTTC; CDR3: CASQREQETQYF
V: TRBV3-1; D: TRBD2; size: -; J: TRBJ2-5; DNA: TGTGCCAGCAGCCCCGAACTAGCGGGGCCCCAAGAGACCCAGTACTTC; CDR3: CASSPELAGPQETQYF
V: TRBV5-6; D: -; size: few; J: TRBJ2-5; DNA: TGTGCCAGCAGCCTGGGGCGGTCTAGCCCCCGGGAGACCCAGTACTTC; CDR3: CASSLGRSSPRETQYF
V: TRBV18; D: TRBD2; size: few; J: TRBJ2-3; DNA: TGTGCCAGCCAGCGGGGGGACGCCACAGATACGCAGTATTTT; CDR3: CASQRGDATDTQYF
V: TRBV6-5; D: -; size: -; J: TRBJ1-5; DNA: TGTGCCAGCAGTTACTCGCGTATTCGGGGGAACAATCAGCCCCAGCATTTT; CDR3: CASSYSRIRGNNQPQHF
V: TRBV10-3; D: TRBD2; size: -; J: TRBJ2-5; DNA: TGTGCCATCAGTGACGGGTACGGGGGAGGGCAAGAGACCCAGTACTTC; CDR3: CAISDGYGGGQETQYF
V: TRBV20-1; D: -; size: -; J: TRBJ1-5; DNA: TGCAGTGCTACCTACAGGGCCCAGAATCAGCCCCAGCATTTT; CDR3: CSATYRAQNQPQHF
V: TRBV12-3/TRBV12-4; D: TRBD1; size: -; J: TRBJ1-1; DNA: TGTGCCAGCAGTTTAGGGGGACAGGGGTGGAACACTGAAGCTTTCTTT; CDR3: CASSLGGQGWNTEAFF
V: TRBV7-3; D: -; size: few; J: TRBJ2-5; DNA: TGTGCCAGCAGCTTAGCTAGCACGGAGACCCAGTACTTC; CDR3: CASSLASTETQYF
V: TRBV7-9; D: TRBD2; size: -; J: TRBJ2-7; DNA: TGTGCCACCCAGCTAGCGGGGGGATACTCCTACGAGCAGTACTTC; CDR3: CATQLAGGYSYEQYF
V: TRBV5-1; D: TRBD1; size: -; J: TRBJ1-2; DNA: TGCGCCAGCAGCTTGTTTGGGACAGACGTCTATGGCTACACCTTC; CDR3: CASSLFGTDVYGYTF